The 21 T cell receptor beta chains listed next were all sequenced from one sample in a study of beta chain features in type 1 diabetes. Overall study findings and caveats: Shortening of TCRB CDR3s, moderate but significant, appeared in all four CD4+ subsets of Type 1 diabetes patients.

For these TCRs, the target antigens are not known. Every bit of the isolated RNA underwent reverse transcription, so sequencing read expressed TCRB transcripts. Clones were sequenced by immunoSEQ multiplex PCR, and TCRdb holds only the in-frame ones, with some missing. The repertoire holds approximately 360,000 clones, with over 9.5% as singletons. Sequencing was carried out using naive CD4+ T cells from blood. The source is a woman aged 18-30 years with type 1 diabetes.

The chain is built from TRBV15 and TRBJ1-1, with a possible D match to TRBD1 (6 bases). Germline CDR1 and CDR2: LNHNV and YYDKDF (reference sequence). There are 14 residues in the CDR3. V was trimmed by 5 bases and J by 5 bases, leaving 15 bases between them. The CDR3 spells CATSARGSFTEAFF. CDR3 coding DNA: TGTGCCACCAGCGCCAGGGGTTCTTTTACTGAAGCTTTCTTT.

This chain uses TRBV30 with TRBJ2-7; a possible D gene is TRBD1 (6 bases). This CDR3 is built from 13 residues. V was shortened by 3 bases and J by 2 bases, with 11 bases between the two germline ends. The germline gives CDR1 GTSNPN, CDR2 SVGIG (reference sequence). The CDR3 bases are TGTGCCTGGAGCGCCGGGACACCCTACGAGCAGTACTTC. Translating it yields CAWSAGTPYEQYF. Looking up the rest from reference TRBV30 and TRBJ2-7 gives the full variable domain: SQTIHQWPATLVQPVGSPLSLECTVEGTSNPNLYWYRQAAGRGLQLLFYSVGIGQISSEVPQNLSASRPQDRQFILSSKKLLLSDSGFYLCAWSAGTPYEQYFGPGTRLTVT.

This clone was observed a few times. This chain links TRBV5-1 with TRBJ2-1; 14 bases match TRBD2. Trimming took 4 bases from V and 3 from J; bases not matched to a gene: 15. Per the germline V gene, CDR1 is SGHRS and CDR2 is YFSETQ. This CDR3 has 20 residues. The CDR3 reads CASSGQGAGLAGGLYNEQFF. The DNA of the CDR3 is TGCGCCAGCAGCGGACAGGGGGCTGGACTAGCGGGAGGCCTCTACAATGAGCAGTTCTTC.

This clone has more than one count but fewer than ten. The chain carries TRBV6-5 and TRBJ2-3; 8 nucleotides align to TRBD1. Trimming removed 5 bases from V and 3 bases from J; junction bases left unmatched: 7. The V gene's germline CDR1 is MNHEY and CDR2 SVGAGI. This CDR3 has 15 residues. CDR3 region: CASSTTGDRTDTQYF. CDR3 nucleotide sequence: TGTGCCAGCAGTACGACAGGGGACCGAACAGATACGCAGTATTTT.

V gene TRBV5-4 combines with J gene TRBJ1-5; D is possibly TRBD1 (6 bases). The CDR3 is 16 amino acids. Germline V CDR1 and CDR2: SGHNT, YYREEE (reference sequence). Trimming took off 7 bases at V and 4 bases at J, with 21 bases between the two ends. The chain's CDR3 is CASAKGVRESNQPQHF. The CDR3, as DNA: TGTGCCAGCGCAAAGGGGGTCAGGGAATCTAATCAGCCCCAGCATTTT. Supplemented by reference TRBV5-4 and TRBJ1-5, the full variable domain reads ETGVTQSPTHLIKTRGQQVTLRCSSQSGHNTVSWYQQALGQGPQFIFQYYREEENGRGNFPPRFSGLQFPNYSSELNVNALELDDSALYLCASAKGVRESNQPQHFGDGTRLSIL.

This clone occurred a few times. The rearrangement links TRBV5-8 to TRBJ1-1; D unclear. CDR3 size: 12 residues. The V end was cut by 9 bases, the J end by 0 bases, with 9 bases between. Germline lookup yields CDR1 SGHTS and CDR2 YDEGEE. CDR3 sequence: CATTRLNTEAFF. The CDR3 DNA reads as TGTGCCACAACGAGATTGAACACTGAAGCTTTCTTT.

The sample holds a few counts of this clone. The chain recombines TRBV9 with TRBJ1-1; D uncertain. Per germline, CDR1 SGDLS and CDR2 YYNGEE. CDR3 length: 13 residues. V was pared by 3 bases and J by 3 bases, with 9 bases between. The CDR3 loop is CASSESVYTEAFF. The CDR3 region has the DNA TGTGCCAGCAGCGAGTCAGTGTACACTGAAGCTTTCTTT.

The chain carries TRBV28 and TRBJ2-3, with 11 bases fitting TRBD2. The CDR3 contains 15 residues. The V gene's germline CDR1 is MDHEN and CDR2 SYDVKM. Unmatched junction bases numbered 5, after V lost 6 bases and J lost 3 bases. The CDR3 sequence is CASSLAGGPTDTQYF. The CDR3 nucleotides are TGTGCCAGCAGCTTAGCGGGAGGGCCTACAGATACGCAGTATTTT.

The CDR3 here is CASSPLRPVTGSSGYTF. The DNA for the CDR3 is TGTGCCAGCTCACCACTGCGACCAGTGACAGGGTCCAGTGGCTACACCTTC. This chain connects TRBV18 to TRBJ1-2, with 7 bases matching TRBD1. The V gene's germline CDR1 is KGHSH and CDR2 LQKENI. This CDR3 is built from 17 residues. V trimming: 1 base; J trimming: 7 bases; junction bases outside the gene matches: 15.

This rearrangement joins TRBV9 to TRBJ2-3; TRBD2 matches 15 bases. The CDR3 consists of 17 residues. The V and J ends lost 4 bases and 0 bases, in that order; junction bases with no gene match: 3. CDR1 and CDR2 from the germline V gene are SGDLS and YYNGEE. The CDR3: CASSPGLAGGSTDTQYF. For the CDR3, the DNA is TGTGCCAGCAGCCCAGGACTAGCGGGAGGGAGCACAGATACGCAGTATTTT.

The genes are TRBV4-1 and TRBJ2-1, with a possible D match to TRBD2 (7 bases). Trimming cost V 6 bases and J 0 bases, with 15 bases left between them. The CDR3 sequence is 16 residues long. The germline gives CDR1 MGHRA, CDR2 YSYEKL. The CDR3: CASRDHRGASYNEQFF. DNA for the CDR3: TGCGCCAGCAGAGACCACCGGGGGGCCTCCTACAATGAGCAGTTCTTC.

J is TRBJ1-1 and V is TRBV30; the D gene is possibly TRBD1 (5 bases). The CDR3 length is 13 residues. Trimming removed 8 bases from V and 1 base from J, with 14 bases in between. Looked up from germline, CDR1 is GTSNPN and CDR2 is SVGIG (reference sequence). The CDR3, as DNA: TGTGCCCGTCGTTGGGGGGGGAACACTGAAGCTTTCTTT. Amino acids: CARRWGGNTEAFF.

V gene TRBV11-3 combines with J gene TRBJ2-2; possible D gene TRBD2, 6 bases. Germline CDR1 reads SGHNT; CDR2 reads YENEEA. The CDR3 sequence is 15 residues long. The V end was cut by 5 bases, the J end by 3 bases, with 13 bases between. The chain's CDR3 is CASSPTGLDTGELFF. The CDR3 region has the DNA TGTGCCAGCAGCCCAACGGGACTCGACACCGGGGAGCTGTTTTTT.

This clone has only a few counts. DNA of the CDR3: TGTGCCAGCAGCCGGTCCTCCGGGACAGGGTCTACTGAGCAGTTCTTC. This gives the protein CASSRSSGTGSTEQFF. V is TRBV4-2 and J is TRBJ2-1; 9 bases match TRBD1. Germline loops: CDR1 LGHNA, CDR2 YNFKEQ. This CDR3 has 16 amino acids. V was clipped by 4 bases and J by 9 bases; unmatched bases: 13.

The V and J genes are TRBV6-6 and TRBJ2-7, with D uncertain. With 0 bases removed from V and 3 bases from J, the gap between germline ends came to 9 bases. The CDR3 is 14 amino acids. Germline assignment: CDR1 MNHNY and CDR2 SVGAGI (reference sequence). The CDR3 sequence: CASSYSRRGYEQYF. DNA for the CDR3: TGTGCCAGCAGTTACTCCCGGCGAGGCTACGAGCAGTACTTC.

The V and J genes are TRBV25-1 and TRBJ1-6; unclear D gene. This CDR3 has 14 residues. Germline V gene sequence: CDR1 MGHDK, CDR2 SYGVNS. V lost 2 bases and J lost 6, with 8 bases in between. The CDR3 region is CASSEVTVNSPLHF. CDR3 DNA sequence: TGTGCCAGCAGTGAAGTTACAGTTAATTCACCCCTCCACTTT. Variable domain in full (rest from reference TRBV25-1 and TRBJ1-6): EADIYQTPRYLVIGTGKKITLECSQTMGHDKMYWYQQDPGMELHLIHYSYGVNSTEKGDLSSESTVSRIRTEHFPLTLESARPSHTSQYLCASSEVTVNSPLHFGNGTRLTVT.

The rearrangement links TRBV6-5 to TRBJ2-2, with 10 bases that match TRBD2. V was pared by 6 bases and J by 9 bases, with 10 bases of the junction left unmatched. The V gene's germline CDR1 is MNHEY and CDR2 SVGAGI. The CDR3 spans 15 residues. CDR3 amino acids: CASRSSGSRGRELFF. CDR3 DNA sequence: TGTGCCAGCAGGTCTAGCGGGAGCCGGGGGAGGGAGCTGTTTTTT.

This clone was counted between two and nine times. The chain couples TRBV28 to TRBJ2-7; 7 nucleotides align to TRBD2. After removal of 5 bases from V and 2 bases from J, the junction contained 9 bases not matched to a gene. From germline, CDR1 is MDHEN and CDR2 SYDVKM. The CDR3 is 15 amino acids. Written as DNA, the CDR3 is TGTGCCAGCAGTACCGGACTAGTATCGGCCTACGAGCAGTACTTC. It codes for CASSTGLVSAYEQYF. Complete variable domain (other parts from reference TRBV28 and TRBJ2-7): DVKVTQSSRYLVKRTGEKVFLECVQDMDHENMFWYRQDPGLGLRLIYFSYDVKMKEKGDIPEGYSVSREKKERFSLILESASTNQTSMYLCASSTGLVSAYEQYFGPGTRLTVT.

The sample holds a few counts of this clone. The chain employs TRBV29-1 and TRBJ2-3, with TRBD2 matching over 7 bases. Unmatched junction bases numbered 14, after V lost 4 bases and J lost 4 bases. CDR3 length: 16 residues. Germline values: CDR1 SQVTM, CDR2 ANQGSEA. This chain's CDR3 is CSVGSGALPSADTQYF. The CDR3 DNA follows: TGCAGCGTTGGCAGCGGGGCACTACCCTCTGCAGATACGCAGTATTTT.

This clone was seen more than once but under ten times. The rearrangement links TRBV5-1 to TRBJ2-6, with 7 bases lining up with TRBD1. V gave up 0 bases and J gave up 0 bases; unmatched junction bases: 3. Per the germline V gene, CDR1 is SGHRS and CDR2 is YFSETQ. The length of the CDR3 is 17 residues. The CDR3 spells CASSLETGNSGANVLTF. The CDR3 DNA sequence: TGCGCCAGCAGCTTGGAGACAGGGAACTCTGGGGCCAACGTCCTGACTTTC. The whole variable domain, remainder taken from reference TRBV5-1 and TRBJ2-6, is KAGVTQTPRYLIKTRGQQVTLSCSPISGHRSVSWYQQTPGQGLQFLFEYFSETQRNKGNFPGRFSGRQFSNSRSEMNVSTLELGDSALYLCASSLETGNSGANVLTFGAGSRLTVL.

Note on this clone: Other DNA sequences in the sample encode the same CDR3. V and J are TRBV4-3 and TRBJ2-7, with D hard to call. V was clipped by 0 bases and J by 2 bases, with 8 bases between them. Looked up from germline, CDR1 is LGHNA and CDR2 is YSLEER. The CDR3 covers 14 residues. The CDR3 loop is CASSQDRGPYEQYF. The CDR3 DNA reads as TGCGCCAGCAGCCAAGACCGTGGCCCCTACGAGCAGTACTTC.